This T cell receptor beta chain was obtained from a study of blood T cell repertoires in COVID-19. Produced via immunoSEQ multiplex PCR; TCRdb's table is partial and in-frame only. Seen here are approximately 130,000 clones, roughly 85% observed once, and the top ten hold approximately 25%. Germline V gene data show CDR1 as MGHDK and CDR2 as SYGVNS. The CDR3 is 14 amino acids. V shed 4 bases and J shed 4 bases, with 13 bases lying between them. This chain uses TRBV25-1 with TRBJ1-2, with no clear D. Sequencing used peripheral blood. The origin of this receptor is a human donor in a cohort sampled during active COVID-19. The CDR3 sequence: CASSGGPLFYGYTF. The CDR3 DNA reads as TGTGCCAGCAGTGGCGGGCCGCTTTTCTATGGCTACACCTTC.